This section outlines one T cell receptor (beta chain) sequence together with its context. These data come from a study of technical replicates of blood from several donors. The assay was immunoSEQ multiplex PCR, and TCRdb's table has in-frame clones only and misses some. The top ten clones hold 0.18% of a sample with about 75,000 clones, around 97% of them seen once. V was clipped by 0 bases and J by 2 bases, with 14 bases between them. The germline V gene encodes CDR1 MGHRA and CDR2 YSYEKL. This CDR3 region has 17 residues. The sequence was collected from a human donor in good health. The V and J genes are TRBV4-1 and TRBJ1-3; D may be TRBD1 (6 bases). The specimen sequenced was T cells isolated from PBMCs. Written as DNA, the CDR3 is TGCGCCAGCAGCCAAGACGACAGGTGGTGGGCTGGAAACACCATATATTTT. It is translated as CASSQDDRWWAGNTIYF.